These 11 T cell receptor beta chains were all obtained from the same sample, sequenced in a study of OX40 agonist ivuxolimab in advanced cancers. Sequencing used immunoSEQ multiplex PCR; TCRdb keeps in-frame clones, though not all of them. Of over 35,000 clones in the sample, roughly nine tenths were seen once. This specimen consisted of CD4+ or CD8+ T cells sorted from blood, obtained in a trial of the OX40 agonist ivuxolimab. The origin of the receptors is an adult with an advanced solid tumor such as melanoma, head and neck, liver or kidney cancer.

The genes are TRBV29-1 and TRBJ1-4, with 10 bases that match TRBD1. CDR1 SQVTM and CDR2 ANQGSEA come from the germline V gene. V shed 7 bases, J shed 8 bases, and the junction held 13 bases outside the gene matches. This CDR3 has 15 amino acids. The CDR3 coding sequence is TGCAGCGGGGAAGGCCGGGACAGGGGTGGGGAAAAACTGTTTTTT. This sequence encodes CSGEGRDRGGEKLFF.

The chain joins TRBV28 to TRBJ2-1, with 8 nucleotides matching TRBD2. J lost 10 bases, V lost 11 bases, and 16 bases had no gene match. The CDR3 has 14 residues. CDR1 is MDHEN and CDR2 is SYDVKM in the germline V gene. This chain's CDR3 is CAPPGGGMGWEQFF. DNA for the CDR3: TGTGCCCCCCCCGGGGGGGGGATGGGGTGGGAGCAGTTCTTC.

This chain connects TRBV5-6 to TRBJ2-7; D ambiguous. The germline gives CDR1 SGHDT, CDR2 YYEEEE. There are 12 residues in the CDR3. Trimming removed 2 bases from V and 0 bases from J, with 3 bases in between. The CDR3 sequence: CASSFISYEQYF. Written as DNA, the CDR3 is TGTGCCAGCAGCTTTATCTCCTACGAGCAGTACTTC.

V and J are TRBV10-2 and TRBJ2-5; D is ambiguous. Trimming removed 3 bases at V and 10 bases at J, with 18 bases between. Germline CDR1 reads WSHSY; CDR2 reads SAAADI. The length of the CDR3 is 14 residues. The CDR3 sequence is CASSERLDPPDQYF. For the CDR3, the DNA is TGCGCCAGCAGTGAAAGGCTGGACCCCCCGGACCAGTACTTC.

The gene calls are TRBV6-1 and TRBJ2-2; D perhaps matches TRBD1 (6 bases). Germline lookup yields CDR1 MNHNS and CDR2 SASEGT. Trimming removed 9 bases at V and 2 bases at J, with 10 bases between. The CDR3 consists of 13 residues. The CDR3 DNA sequence: TGTGCCAGGGCAGGGGATAACACCGGGGAGCTGTTTTTT. Amino acids: CARAGDNTGELFF.

The chain joins TRBV29-1 to TRBJ1-2; D is unresolved. Per germline, CDR1 SQVTM and CDR2 ANQGSEA. V was cut by 3 bases and J by 0 bases, with 8 bases left in between. The CDR3 extends over 13 amino acids. In nucleotides, the CDR3 is TGCAGCGTTGAGCAGCTAGCTAACTATGGCTACACCTTC. It specifies CSVEQLANYGYTF.

V and J are TRBV14 and TRBJ2-3; 15 bases line up with TRBD2. J was trimmed by 2 bases and V by 4 bases; bases with no gene match: 7. CDR3 length: 18 residues. Per the germline V gene, CDR1 is SGHDN and CDR2 is FVKESK. The CDR3 DNA is TGTGCCAGCAGCCTGGGACTAGCGGGGGGCGATGTCACAGATACGCAGTATTTT. It encodes CASSLGLAGGDVTDTQYF.

This chain uses TRBV11-2 with TRBJ2-3, with TRBD2 as a possible D gene (6 bases). This CDR3 has 15 amino acids. Germline V lookup: CDR1 SGHAT, CDR2 FQNNGV. Trimming left V 5 bases short and J 5 bases short, with 17 bases between. This CDR3 reads CASSPGDPVGDTQYF. As DNA, the CDR3 is TGTGCCAGCAGCCCGGGAGACCCAGTGGGAGATACGCAGTATTTT.

V is TRBV28 and J is TRBJ2-5, with D possibly being TRBD1 or TRBD2 (5 bases each). Germline CDR1 MDHEN, CDR2 SYDVKM. The V gene lost 5 bases and the J gene lost 5 bases, with 15 bases spanning the gap. The CDR3 is made up of 14 amino acids. The CDR3 sequence is CASSRDPFMETQYF. DNA of the CDR3: TGTGCCAGCAGTCGGGACCCCTTCATGGAGACCCAGTACTTC. Based on the CDR3 plus reference TRBV28 and TRBJ2-5, the full variable domain is DVKVTQSSRYLVKRTGEKVFLECVQDMDHENMFWYRQDPGLGLRLIYFSYDVKMKEKGDIPEGYSVSREKKERFSLILESASTNQTSMYLCASSRDPFMETQYFGPGTRLLVL.

The chain joins TRBV4-1 to TRBJ1-2; perhaps TRBD1 as D (5 bases). The CDR3 is 15 residues long. Germline-derived CDR1 and CDR2 are MGHRA and YSYEKL. Trimming left V 0 bases short and J 2 bases short, with 10 bases between. CDR3 DNA: TGCGCCAGCAGCCAAGATGAGACAGTAAACTATGGCTACACCTTC. Protein sequence: CASSQDETVNYGYTF.

The rearrangement uses TRBV6-9 and TRBJ1-4; maybe TRBD1 (5 bases). Trimming left V 10 bases short and J 8 bases short, with 11 bases between. This CDR3 is 11 amino acids long. From germline, CDR1 is MNHGY and CDR2 SVAAGI. DNA of the CDR3: TGTGCCATCAGGGCGAACGAAAAACTGTTTTTT. Translation: CAIRANEKLFF.